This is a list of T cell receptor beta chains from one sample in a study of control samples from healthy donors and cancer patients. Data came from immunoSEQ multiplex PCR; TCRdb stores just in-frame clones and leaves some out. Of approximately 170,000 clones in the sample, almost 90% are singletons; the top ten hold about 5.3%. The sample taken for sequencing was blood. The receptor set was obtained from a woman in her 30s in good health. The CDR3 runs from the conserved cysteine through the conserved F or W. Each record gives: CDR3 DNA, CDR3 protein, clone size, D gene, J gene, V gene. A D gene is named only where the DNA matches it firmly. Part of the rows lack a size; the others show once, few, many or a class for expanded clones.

TGTGCCAGCAGCAAAGTTTACGAAAACCCCACCGGGGAGCTGTTTTTT | CASSKVYENPTGELFF | NA | NA | TRBJ2-2 | TRBV21-1
TGTGCCAGCAGTAGGCGCGGTGGCCGGGGTGGGACCTACGAGCAGTACTTC | CASSRRGGRGGTYEQYF | NA | NA | TRBJ2-7 | TRBV6-2/TRBV6-3
TGTGCCAGCAGTGAGAAGCGGGAAGGGTCCTACAATGAGCAGTTCTTC | CASSEKREGSYNEQFF | NA | TRBD2 | TRBJ2-1 | TRBV6-1
TGTGCCAGCAGCCAAATACAGGGGGCAGTCGGAGAGACCCAGTACTTC | CASSQIQGAVGETQYF | NA | TRBD1 | TRBJ2-5 | TRBV3-1/TRBV3-2
TGTGCCAGCAGCTCAATAGGGGGGGCCTCAGATACGCAGTATTTT | CASSSIGGASDTQYF | NA | NA | TRBJ2-3 | TRBV14
TGTGCCAGCAGCTTAGCGGGTCAGGGAGATGAAAAACTGTTTTTT | CASSLAGQGDEKLFF | NA | NA | TRBJ1-4 | TRBV7-9
TGTGCCAGCAGCTTAGAGGACAGGGGCTCGGAGACCCAGTACTTC | CASSLEDRGSETQYF | few | TRBD1 | TRBJ2-5 | TRBV7-2
TGTGCCAGCAGCGCCAAAGGGACTTCACCCCTCCACTTT | CASSAKGTSPLHF | NA | NA | TRBJ1-6 | TRBV6-5
TGTGCCAGCAGCCCACCGGGACAGGGGATTACTAATGAAAAACTGTTTTTT | CASSPPGQGITNEKLFF | NA | TRBD1 | TRBJ1-4 | TRBV28
TGTGCCAGTAGTATAAATGGGGCCGATAGCAATCAGCCCCAGCATTTT | CASSINGADSNQPQHF | NA | NA | TRBJ1-5 | TRBV19
TGTGCCAGCAGCCCCTGGACAAGCAGCATGAACACTGAAGCTTTCTTT | CASSPWTSSMNTEAFF | once | NA | TRBJ1-1 | TRBV9
TGTGCCAGCAGTAACGCCGGTAATTTGGGTACCACCGGGGAGCTGTTTTTT | CASSNAGNLGTTGELFF | NA | NA | TRBJ2-2 | TRBV11-2
TGTGCCAGTAGTATACGGGGCGGGAGGAGCGGCAATGAGCAGTTCTTC | CASSIRGGRSGNEQFF | NA | TRBD2 | TRBJ2-1 | TRBV19
TGTGCCAGCAGCGCTCTAGCGGGGATCGCGGGGGAGCTGTTTTTT | CASSALAGIAGELFF | NA | TRBD2 | TRBJ2-2 | TRBV27
TGTGCCACCAGTGACCGGGGCAGAAACTATGGCTACACCTTC | CATSDRGRNYGYTF | once | NA | TRBJ1-2 | TRBV24-1
TGTGCCAGCAGTGAAGCGCGGGGGGCGGCTGAGACCCAGTACTTC | CASSEARGAAETQYF | once | TRBD2 | TRBJ2-5 | TRBV2
TGTGCCAGCAGTTCCGACAGGGGGGGTGGCTACACCTTC | CASSSDRGGGYTF | NA | TRBD1 | TRBJ1-2 | TRBV12-3/TRBV12-4
TGTGCCAGCAGTTCGGCCCTTGGGGACAGGGAAGCCTATGGCTACACCTTC | CASSSALGDREAYGYTF | NA | TRBD1 | TRBJ1-2 | TRBV28
TGTGCCAGCAGCCCCACAGTCCAAGAGACCCAGTACTTC | CASSPTVQETQYF | NA | NA | TRBJ2-5 | TRBV3-1/TRBV3-2
TGTGCCAGTAGCACGGTGGTGGGGACGAACACTGAAGCTTTCTTT | CASSTVVGTNTEAFF | NA | NA | TRBJ1-1 | TRBV19
TGTGCCAGCAGTTTAATGGTTGGGGCCAACGTCCTGACTTTC | CASSLMVGANVLTF | NA | NA | TRBJ2-6 | TRBV27
TGTGCCAGCACACCATTGGGGAGCCGGTCCTACGAGCAGTACTTC | CASTPLGSRSYEQYF | NA | NA | TRBJ2-7 | TRBV27
TGTGCCAGCAGTTACGGGCAGAACAATGAGCAGTTCTTC | CASSYGQNNEQFF | few | NA | TRBJ2-1 | TRBV6-5
TGTGCCAGCAGCTCTCGGCGGGGGACTAGCGGGATCAATGAGCAGTTCTTC | CASSSRRGTSGINEQFF | NA | TRBD2 | TRBJ2-1 | TRBV7-2
TGTGCCAGCAGTTACTCAAACGGTGAGCAGTTCTTC | CASSYSNGEQFF | once | NA | TRBJ2-1 | TRBV6-6
TGTGCCAGCAGCTTAGGGGGGGGAAACACCATATATTTT | CASSLGGGNTIYF | NA | NA | TRBJ1-3 | TRBV7-8
TGCGCCAGCAGCCAAGATATAAGGGTTGCGGACTATGGCTACACCTTC | CASSQDIRVADYGYTF | once | NA | TRBJ1-2 | TRBV4-1
TGTGCCAGTTATGCCGGGACAGGTTACAATGAGCAGTTCTTC | CASYAGTGYNEQFF | NA | TRBD1 | TRBJ2-1 | TRBV19
TGCGCCAGCAGCGCCCTTGGGGGGAGGGCTGATACGCAGTATTTT | CASSALGGRADTQYF | NA | TRBD2 | TRBJ2-3 | TRBV5-1
TGTGCCAGCAGCGTAGGTTTACCCACCAGCGACGAGCAGTACTTC | CASSVGLPTSDEQYF | NA | NA | TRBJ2-7 | TRBV9
TGTGCCAGTAGTAATGCCCCAGGAAACAATGAGCAGTTCTTC | CASSNAPGNNEQFF | NA | NA | TRBJ2-1 | TRBV19
TGTGCCACCAGTGATTTTCGGGATTTGAACACCGGGGAGCTGTTTTTT | CATSDFRDLNTGELFF | NA | NA | TRBJ2-2 | TRBV24-1
TGTGCCAGCAGCTTGGATCGGGGGATAAACAACTACAATGAGCAGTTCTTC | CASSLDRGINNYNEQFF | NA | NA | TRBJ2-1 | TRBV5-6
TGCAGCGGACAGGGAAAAAACTATGGCTACACCTTC | CSGQGKNYGYTF | NA | TRBD1 | TRBJ1-2 | TRBV29-1
TGCGCCAGCAGCGCCCGTTCGGCAGGAGGCTACAATGAGCAGTTCTTC | CASSARSAGGYNEQFF | NA | NA | TRBJ2-1 | TRBV10-1
TGTGCCAGCAGCCAAGCTGGGGCGGGACAGCCCCAGCATTTT | CASSQAGAGQPQHF | once | NA | TRBJ1-5 | TRBV4-2
TGTGCCAGCCGGGAACAAGAGGGCTACACCTTC | CASREQEGYTF | NA | NA | TRBJ1-2 | TRBV19
TGTGCCTGGAGTGTAGTCGGGGGGAACTATGGCTACACCTTC | CAWSVVGGNYGYTF | NA | NA | TRBJ1-2 | TRBV30
TGTGCCTGGAGTGTAAAAGCGGGGGGCACAGATACGCAGTATTTT | CAWSVKAGGTDTQYF | NA | TRBD2 | TRBJ2-3 | TRBV30
TGTGCCAGCAGTGAGCTCGGGGGAGAGACCCAGTACTTC | CASSELGGETQYF | once | NA | TRBJ2-5 | TRBV2
TGTGCCAGCAGTGACCTAGCGGGGGGGCCAGATACGCAGTATTTT | CASSDLAGGPDTQYF | few | TRBD2 | TRBJ2-3 | TRBV6-4
TGTGCCAGCAGCCACGGGAACAATGAGCAGTTCTTC | CASSHGNNEQFF | NA | NA | TRBJ2-1 | TRBV3-1/TRBV3-2
TGTGCCAGCAGTTTCCGGGACAGTTACACTGAAGCTTTCTTT | CASSFRDSYTEAFF | NA | TRBD1 | TRBJ1-1 | TRBV27